This TCR beta chain is from a study of shared clonotypes between healthy human individuals. The CDR3 is 13 amino acids. V was cut by 0 bases and J by 8 bases, with 8 bases left in between. Looked up from germline, CDR1 is SGHRS and CDR2 is YFSETQ. Here immunoSEQ multiplex PCR was the method, and the copy in TCRdb shows in-frame clones only, minus some. Here the sample spans around 1.5 million clones, roughly 98% being singletons. Details on this clone: Its antigen remains unknown.

Findings of the study overall: Sequencing depth was expected to influence donor clonotype sharing.

This chain links TRBV5-1 with TRBJ2-2; D unresolved. The TCR sequence derives from a man aged 25-40 years in good health. The sequencing input was naive CD4+ T cells sorted from blood. The subset here: CD45RA+ positively selected. The CDR3 region has the DNA TGCGCCAGCAGCTTGGCCCCGATTGGGGAGCTGTTTTTT. Its translation is CASSLAPIGELFF.